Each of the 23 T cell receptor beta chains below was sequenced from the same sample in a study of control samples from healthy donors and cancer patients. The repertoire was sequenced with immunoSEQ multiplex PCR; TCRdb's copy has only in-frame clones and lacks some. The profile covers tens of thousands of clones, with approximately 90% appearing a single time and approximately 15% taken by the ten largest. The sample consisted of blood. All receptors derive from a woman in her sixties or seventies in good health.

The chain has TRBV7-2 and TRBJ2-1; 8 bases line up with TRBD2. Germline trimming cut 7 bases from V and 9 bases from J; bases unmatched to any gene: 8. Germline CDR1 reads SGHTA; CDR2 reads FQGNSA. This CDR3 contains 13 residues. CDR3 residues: CASNQGLAGEQFF. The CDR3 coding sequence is TGTGCCAGCAACCAAGGACTAGCAGGTGAGCAGTTCTTC.

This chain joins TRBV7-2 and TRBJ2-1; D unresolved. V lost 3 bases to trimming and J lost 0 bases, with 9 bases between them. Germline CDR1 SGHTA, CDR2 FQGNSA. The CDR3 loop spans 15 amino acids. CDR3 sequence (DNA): TGTGCCAGCAGCTTGAGCGCTAACTCCTACAATGAGCAGTTCTTC. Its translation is CASSLSANSYNEQFF.

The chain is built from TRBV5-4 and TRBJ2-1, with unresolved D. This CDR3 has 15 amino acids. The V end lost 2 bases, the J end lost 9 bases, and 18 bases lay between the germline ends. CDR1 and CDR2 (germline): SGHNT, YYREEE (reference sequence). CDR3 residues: CASSFSSEVFSEQFF. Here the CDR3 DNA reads TGTGCCAGCAGCTTTTCCAGCGAAGTTTTCAGTGAGCAGTTCTTC.

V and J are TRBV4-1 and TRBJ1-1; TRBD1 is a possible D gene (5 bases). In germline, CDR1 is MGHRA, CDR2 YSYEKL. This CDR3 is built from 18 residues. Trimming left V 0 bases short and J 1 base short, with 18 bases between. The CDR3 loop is CASSQDKTAAGGNTEAFF. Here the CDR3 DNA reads TGCGCCAGCAGCCAAGATAAGACGGCGGCGGGGGGGAACACTGAAGCTTTCTTT.

Here the CDR3 DNA reads TGTGCTAGCGCACCCCGGGGCCCGGGGGAGACCCAGTACTTC. This codes for CASAPRGPGETQYF. This chain links TRBV7-7 with TRBJ2-5; D assignment may be TRBD1 or TRBD2 (5 bases each). CDR3 size: 14 residues. Germline V gene lookup returns CDR1 SSHAT and CDR2 FNYEAQ (reference sequence).

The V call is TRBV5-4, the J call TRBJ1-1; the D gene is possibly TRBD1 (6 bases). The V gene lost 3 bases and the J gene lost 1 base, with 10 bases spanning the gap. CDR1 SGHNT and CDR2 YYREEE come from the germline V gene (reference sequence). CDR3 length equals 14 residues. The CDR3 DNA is TGTGCCAGCAGCTCCCCGGGACAGAACACTGAAGCTTTCTTT. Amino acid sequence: CASSSPGQNTEAFF.

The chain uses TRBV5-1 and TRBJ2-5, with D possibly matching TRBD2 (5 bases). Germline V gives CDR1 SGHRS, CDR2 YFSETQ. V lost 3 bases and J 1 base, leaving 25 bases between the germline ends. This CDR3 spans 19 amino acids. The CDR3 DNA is TGCGCCAGCAGCTCGAGATGGACTGGGCGAATGCGGGTCCAAGAGACCCAGTACTTC. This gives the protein CASSSRWTGRMRVQETQYF.

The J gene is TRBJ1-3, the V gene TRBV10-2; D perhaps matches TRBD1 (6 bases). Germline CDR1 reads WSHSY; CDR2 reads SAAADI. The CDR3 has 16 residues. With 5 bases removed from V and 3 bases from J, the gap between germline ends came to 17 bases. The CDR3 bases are TGCGCCAGCAGTTCCCCGGACAGATCCAGTGGAAACACCATATATTTT. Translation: CASSSPDRSSGNTIYF.

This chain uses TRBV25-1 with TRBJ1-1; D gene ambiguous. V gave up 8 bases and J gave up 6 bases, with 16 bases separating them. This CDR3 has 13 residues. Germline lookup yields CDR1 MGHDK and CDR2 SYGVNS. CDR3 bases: TGTGCCAGCTCACCGGGGAGGGTGGCTGAAGCTTTCTTT. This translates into CASSPGRVAEAFF.

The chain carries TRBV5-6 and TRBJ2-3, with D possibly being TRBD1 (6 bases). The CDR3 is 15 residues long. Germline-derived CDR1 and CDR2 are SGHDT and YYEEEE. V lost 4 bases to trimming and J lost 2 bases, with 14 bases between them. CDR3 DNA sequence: TGTGCCAGCAGCCAACCGACAGGTAACACAGATACGCAGTATTTT. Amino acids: CASSQPTGNTDTQYF.

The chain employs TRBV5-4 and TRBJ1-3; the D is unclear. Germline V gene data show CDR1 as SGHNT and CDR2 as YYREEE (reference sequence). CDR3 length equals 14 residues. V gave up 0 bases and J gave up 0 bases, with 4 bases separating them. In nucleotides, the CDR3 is TGTGCCAGCAGCTTGGTCGGCTCTGGAAACACCATATATTTT. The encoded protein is CASSLVGSGNTIYF.

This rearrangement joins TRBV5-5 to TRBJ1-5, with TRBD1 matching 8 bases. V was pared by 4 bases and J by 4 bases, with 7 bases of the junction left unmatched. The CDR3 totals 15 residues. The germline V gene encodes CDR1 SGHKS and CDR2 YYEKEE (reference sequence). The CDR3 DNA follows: TGTGCCAGCAGCCAGGGGGCAGGCATGAATCAGCCCCAGCATTTT. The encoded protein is CASSQGAGMNQPQHF.

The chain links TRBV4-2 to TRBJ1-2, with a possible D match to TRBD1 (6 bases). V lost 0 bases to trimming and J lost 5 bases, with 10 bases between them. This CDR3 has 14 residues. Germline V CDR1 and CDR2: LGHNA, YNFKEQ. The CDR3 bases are TGTGCCAGCAGCCAAGAACAGGGAGGGTATGGCTACACCTTC. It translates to CASSQEQGGYGYTF.

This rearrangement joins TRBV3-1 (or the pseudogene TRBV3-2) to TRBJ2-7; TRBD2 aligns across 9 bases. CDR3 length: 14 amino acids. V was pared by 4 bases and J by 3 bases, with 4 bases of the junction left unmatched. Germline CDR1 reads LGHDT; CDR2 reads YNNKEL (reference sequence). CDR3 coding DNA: TGTGCCAGCAGCCCCCTAGCGGGGATCTACGAGCAGTACTTC. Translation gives CASSPLAGIYEQYF.

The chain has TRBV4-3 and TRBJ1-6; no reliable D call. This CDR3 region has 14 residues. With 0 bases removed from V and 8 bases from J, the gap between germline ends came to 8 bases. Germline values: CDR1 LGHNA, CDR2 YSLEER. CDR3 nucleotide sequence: TGCGCCAGCAGCCAAGAGGGGTGGGATTCACCCCTCCACTTT. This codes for CASSQEGWDSPLHF.

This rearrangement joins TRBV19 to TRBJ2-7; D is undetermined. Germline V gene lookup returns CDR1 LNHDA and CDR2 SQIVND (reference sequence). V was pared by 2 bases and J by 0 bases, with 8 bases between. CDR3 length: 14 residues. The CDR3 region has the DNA TGTGCCAGTAGTATACTAGTTCCCTCCTACGAGCAGTACTTC. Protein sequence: CASSILVPSYEQYF.

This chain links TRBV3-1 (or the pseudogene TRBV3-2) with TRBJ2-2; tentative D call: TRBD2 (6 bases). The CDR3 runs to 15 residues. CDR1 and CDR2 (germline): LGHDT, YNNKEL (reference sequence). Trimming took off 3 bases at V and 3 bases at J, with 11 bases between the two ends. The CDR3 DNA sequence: TGTGCCAGCAGCCAGTTCGGAGGGGACACCGGGGAGCTGTTTTTT. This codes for CASSQFGGDTGELFF.

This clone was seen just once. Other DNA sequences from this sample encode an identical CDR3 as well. The CDR3 loop reads CAISDPRTGEARSGNTIYF. The DNA of the CDR3 is TGTGCCATCAGTGACCCTCGGACAGGGGAGGCCCGCTCTGGAAACACCATATATTTT. The rearrangement joins TRBV10-3 to TRBJ1-3, with 9 nucleotides matching TRBD1. Germline loops: CDR1 ENHRY, CDR2 SYGVKD. Trimming removed 3 bases from V and 0 bases from J; junction bases left unmatched: 12. This CDR3 region has 19 residues.

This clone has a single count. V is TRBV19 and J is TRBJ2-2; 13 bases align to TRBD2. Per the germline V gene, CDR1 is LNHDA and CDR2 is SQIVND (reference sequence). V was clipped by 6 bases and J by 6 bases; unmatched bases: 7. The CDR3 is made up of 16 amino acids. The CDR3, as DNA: TGTGCCAGTAGCCCCGGACTAGCGGGAGCGCCCGGGGAGCTGTTTTTT. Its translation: CASSPGLAGAPGELFF.

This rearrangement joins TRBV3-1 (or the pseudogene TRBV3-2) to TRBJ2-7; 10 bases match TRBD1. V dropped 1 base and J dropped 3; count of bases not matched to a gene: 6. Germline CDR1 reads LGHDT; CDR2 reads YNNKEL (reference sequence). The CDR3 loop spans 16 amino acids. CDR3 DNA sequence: TGTGCCAGCAGCCAAGGCGACAGGGGGCGCAGCTACGAGCAGTACTTC. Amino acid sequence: CASSQGDRGRSYEQYF.

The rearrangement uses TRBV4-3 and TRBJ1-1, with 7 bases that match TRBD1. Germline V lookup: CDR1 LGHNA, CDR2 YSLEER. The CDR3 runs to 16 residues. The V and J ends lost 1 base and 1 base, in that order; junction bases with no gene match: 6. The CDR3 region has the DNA TGCGCCAGCAGCCAAGCAACACAGGGGAGGAACACTGAAGCTTTCTTT. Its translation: CASSQATQGRNTEAFF.

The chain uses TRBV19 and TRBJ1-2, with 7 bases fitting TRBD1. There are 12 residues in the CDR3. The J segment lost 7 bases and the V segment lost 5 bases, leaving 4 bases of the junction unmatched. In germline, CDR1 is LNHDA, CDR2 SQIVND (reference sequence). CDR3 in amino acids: CASSVRQGGYTF. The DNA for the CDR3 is TGTGCCAGTAGTGTCCGACAGGGTGGCTACACCTTC. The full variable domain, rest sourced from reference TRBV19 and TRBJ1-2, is DGGITQSPKYLFRKEGQNVTLSCEQNLNHDAMYWYRQDPGQGLRLIYYSQIVNDFQKGDIAEGYSVSREKKESFPLTVTSAQKNPTAFYLCASSVRQGGYTFGSGTRLTVV.

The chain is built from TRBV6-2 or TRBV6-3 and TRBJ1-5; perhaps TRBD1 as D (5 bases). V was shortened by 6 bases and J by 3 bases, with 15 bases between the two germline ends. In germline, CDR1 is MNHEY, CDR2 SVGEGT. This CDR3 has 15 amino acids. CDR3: CASSQQVDDNQPQHF. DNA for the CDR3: TGTGCCAGCAGCCAACAGGTTGATGACAATCAGCCCCAGCATTTT.